The TCR beta chain described here comes from a study of control samples from healthy donors and cancer patients. Measured with immunoSEQ multiplex PCR; TCRdb has only the in-frame clones, and not every one. The data show about 100,000 clones, roughly 84% seen once. The germline V gene has CDR1 MNHNY and CDR2 SVGAGI (reference sequence). The CDR3 extends over 15 amino acids. V shed 0 bases and J 9 bases; nucleotides not matched to a gene: 8. Material: blood. The chain links TRBV6-6 to TRBJ1-5; 7 nucleotides match TRBD1. The clonotype originates from a woman in her forties or fifties in good health. CDR3 DNA: TGTGCCAGCAGTTACTCGTTTACAGGGGAATCGCCCCAGCATTTT. Its translation is CASSYSFTGESPQHF.